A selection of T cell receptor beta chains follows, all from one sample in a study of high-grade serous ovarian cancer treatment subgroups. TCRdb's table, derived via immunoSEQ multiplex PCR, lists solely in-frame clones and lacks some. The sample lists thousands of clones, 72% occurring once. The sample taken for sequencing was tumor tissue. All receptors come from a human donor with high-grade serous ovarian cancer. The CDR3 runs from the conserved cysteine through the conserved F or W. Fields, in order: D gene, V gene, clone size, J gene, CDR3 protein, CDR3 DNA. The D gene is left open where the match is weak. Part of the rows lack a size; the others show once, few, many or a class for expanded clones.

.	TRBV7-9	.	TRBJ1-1	CASSPSPQGGTEAFF	TGTGCCAGCAGCCCGAGTCCACAGGGCGGGACTGAAGCTTTCTTT
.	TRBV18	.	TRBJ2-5	CASSPPTANQETQYF	TGTGCCAGCTCACCACCGACGGCTAACCAAGAGACCCAGTACTTC
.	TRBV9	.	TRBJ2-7	CASSVESGQYEQYF	TGTGCCAGCAGCGTAGAGTCAGGTCAGTACGAGCAGTACTTC
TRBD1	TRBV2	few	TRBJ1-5	CASRGQGNQPQHF	TGTGCCAGCAGGGGACAGGGGAATCAGCCCCAGCATTTT
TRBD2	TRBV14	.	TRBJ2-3	CASSHTTSGIFTQYF	TGTGCCAGCAGCCACACGACTAGCGGGATTTTTACGCAGTATTTT
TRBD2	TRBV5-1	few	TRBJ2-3	CASSSGGMAGTDTQYF	TGCGCCAGCAGCTCGGGGGGTATGGCGGGCACAGATACGCAGTATTTT
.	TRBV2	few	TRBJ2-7	CASDRETYEQYF	TGTGCCAGCGACCGGGAGACCTACGAGCAGTACTTC
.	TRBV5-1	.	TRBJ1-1	CASSLPGNTEAFF	TGCGCCAGCAGCTTGCCAGGGAACACTGAAGCTTTCTTT
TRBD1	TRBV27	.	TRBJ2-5	CASTSTGYETQYF	TGTGCCAGCACCTCGACAGGGTACGAGACCCAGTACTTC
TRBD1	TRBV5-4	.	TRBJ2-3	CASRAEIWTGSTDTQYF	TGTGCCAGCAGGGCCGAAATCTGGACAGGGAGCACAGATACGCAGTATTTT
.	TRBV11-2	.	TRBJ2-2	CASSLDPSGELFF	TGTGCCAGCAGCTTAGATCCCAGCGGGGAGCTGTTTTTT
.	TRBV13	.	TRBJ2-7	CASSLFKATEQYF	TGTGCCAGCAGCTTATTCAAAGCGACCGAGCAGTACTTC
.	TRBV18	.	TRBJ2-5	CASSPVRVQETQYF	TGTGCCAGCTCACCGGTTCGAGTCCAAGAGACCCAGTACTTC
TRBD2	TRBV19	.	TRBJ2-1	CASSINPAGVNEQFF	TGTGCCAGTAGTATAAACCCAGCGGGAGTAAATGAGCAGTTCTTC
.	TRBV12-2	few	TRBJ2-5	CASREETQYF	TGTGCAAGTCGCGAGGAGACCCAGTACTTC
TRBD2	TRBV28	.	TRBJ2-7	CASSFPSGSYEQYF	TGTGCCAGCAGTTTTCCTAGCGGCAGTTACGAGCAGTACTTC
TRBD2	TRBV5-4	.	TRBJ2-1	CASRGTSGRNEQFF	TGTGCCAGCAGGGGGACTAGCGGGAGGAATGAGCAGTTCTTC
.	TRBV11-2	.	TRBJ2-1	CASSLAGVFGNEQFF	TGTGCCAGCAGCTTAGCGGGAGTTTTCGGGAATGAGCAGTTCTTC
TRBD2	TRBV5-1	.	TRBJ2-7	CASSLELAGVGSYEQYF	TGCGCCAGCAGCTTGGAGCTAGCGGGAGTGGGGTCCTACGAGCAGTACTTC
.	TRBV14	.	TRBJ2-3	CASSAGLSTDTQYF	TGTGCCAGCAGCGCCGGGCTCAGCACAGATACGCAGTATTTT
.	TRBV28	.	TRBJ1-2	CASSLSPRDGGYTF	TGTGCCAGCAGTTTATCACCCAGGGATGGTGGCTACACCTTC
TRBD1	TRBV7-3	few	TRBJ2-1	CASSKTGGEQFF	TGTGCCAGCAGCAAGACAGGGGGTGAGCAGTTCTTC
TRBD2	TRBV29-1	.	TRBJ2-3	CSVAQGLASHTDTQYF	TGCAGCGTTGCGCAGGGACTAGCGTCCCACACAGATACGCAGTATTTT
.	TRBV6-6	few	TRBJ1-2	CASTLVNYGYTF	TGTGCCAGCACCTTAGTTAACTATGGCTACACCTTC
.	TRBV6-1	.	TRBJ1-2	CASQGVDYGYTF	TGTGCCAGCCAGGGTGTTGATTATGGCTACACCTTC
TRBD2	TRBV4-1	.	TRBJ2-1	CASSQDRLAGNEQFF	TGCGCCAGCAGCCAAGATAGGCTAGCGGGCAATGAGCAGTTCTTC
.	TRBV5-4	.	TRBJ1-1	CASRRTGEAEAFF	TGTGCCAGCAGAAGGACGGGCGAGGCTGAAGCTTTCTTT
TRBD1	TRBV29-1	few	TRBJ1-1	CSVQGQMNTEAFF	TGCAGCGTTCAGGGACAGATGAACACTGAAGCTTTCTTT
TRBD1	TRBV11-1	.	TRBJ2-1	CASSAGQGLFEQFF	TGTGCCAGCAGCGCGGGACAGGGGTTGTTTGAGCAGTTCTTC
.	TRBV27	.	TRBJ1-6	CASSLWPLSGNSPLHF	TGTGCCAGCAGTTTATGGCCCCTAAGCGGTAATTCACCCCTCCACTTT
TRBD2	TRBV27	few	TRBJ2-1	CASSYQMGGGGGQFF	TGTGCCAGCAGCTACCAGATGGGCGGGGGGGGCGGGCAGTTCTTC
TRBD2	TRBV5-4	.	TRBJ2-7	CASSPGTSRPYEQYF	TGTGCCAGCAGCCCCGGGACTAGCAGACCCTACGAGCAGTACTTC
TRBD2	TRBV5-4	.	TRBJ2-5	CASSFSSGSGETQYF	TGTGCCAGCAGCTTCTCCAGCGGGAGTGGGGAGACCCAGTACTTC
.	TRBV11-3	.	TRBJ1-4	CASSLVWVSEKLFF	TGTGCCAGCAGCTTAGTATGGGTTTCGGAAAAACTGTTTTTT
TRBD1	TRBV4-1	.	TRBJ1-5	CASSQVDRGNQPQHF	TGCGCCAGCAGCCAGGTGGACAGGGGAAATCAGCCCCAGCATTTT
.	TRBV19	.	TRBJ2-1	CASLAYNEQFF	TGTGCCAGTCTTGCCTACAATGAGCAGTTCTTC
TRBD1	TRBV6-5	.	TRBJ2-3	CASRGQGHSTDTQYF	TGTGCCAGCAGGGGACAGGGCCATTCGACAGATACGCAGTATTTT
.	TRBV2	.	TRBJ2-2	CASSGGSRIGELFF	TGTGCCAGCAGCGGCGGCAGCCGGATCGGGGAGCTGTTTTTT
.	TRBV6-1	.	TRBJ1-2	CASSGGGGYGYTF	TGTGCCAGCAGTGGAGGGGGGGGTTATGGCTACACCTTC
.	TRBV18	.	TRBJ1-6	CASSPGDGFKNSPLHF	TGTGCCAGCTCACCCGGGGACGGATTTAAGAATTCACCCCTCCACTTT
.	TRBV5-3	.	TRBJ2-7	CARSSSQEPFREQYF	TGTGCCAGATCCTCCTCGCAGGAGCCCTTTAGGGAGCAGTACTTC
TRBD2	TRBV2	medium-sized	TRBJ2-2	CASSGPLLADGGELFF	TGTGCCAGCAGTGGACCCTTACTAGCGGACGGCGGGGAGCTGTTTTTT
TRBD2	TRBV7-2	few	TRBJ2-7	CASSFVLGEGYEQYF	TGTGCCAGCAGCTTTGTGCTTGGGGAGGGGTACGAGCAGTACTTC
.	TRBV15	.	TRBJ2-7	CATSRERPRLGSYEQYF	TGTGCCACCAGCAGAGAGCGGCCAAGATTAGGCTCCTACGAGCAGTACTTC
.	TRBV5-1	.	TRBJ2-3	CASTQDRQSTDTQYF	TGCGCCAGCACGCAAGACAGGCAATCTACCGATACGCAGTATTTT
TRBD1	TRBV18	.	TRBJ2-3	CASSPRDRGHNTQYF	TGTGCCAGCTCACCTAGGGACAGAGGTCACAATACGCAGTATTTT
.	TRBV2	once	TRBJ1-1	CASGGGVWNTEAFF	TGTGCCAGCGGGGGAGGGGTTTGGAACACTGAAGCTTTCTTT
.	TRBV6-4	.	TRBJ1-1	CASSERAGRGTTEAFF	TGTGCCAGCAGTGAGAGAGCTGGCAGGGGCACCACTGAAGCTTTCTTT
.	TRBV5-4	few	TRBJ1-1	CASSLASANTEAFF	TGTGCCAGCAGCTTGGCCAGCGCGAACACTGAAGCTTTCTTT
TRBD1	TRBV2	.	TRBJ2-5	CASSEVTGVGETQYF	TGTGCCAGCAGTGAAGTAACAGGGGTTGGGGAGACCCAGTACTTC
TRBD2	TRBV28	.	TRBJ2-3	CASSRGVDTQYF	TGTGCCAGCAGTCGGGGGGTAGATACGCAGTATTTT
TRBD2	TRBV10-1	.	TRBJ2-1	CASTRGTSGTNEQFF	TGCGCCAGCACACGCGGGACTAGCGGAACTAATGAGCAGTTCTTC
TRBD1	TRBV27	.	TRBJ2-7	CASSLTGGPYEQYF	TGTGCCAGCAGTTTAACAGGGGGTCCCTACGAGCAGTACTTC
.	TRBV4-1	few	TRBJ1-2	CASSRQGEVGAYGYTF	TGCGCCAGCAGCCGCCAGGGAGAAGTCGGGGCCTATGGCTACACCTTC
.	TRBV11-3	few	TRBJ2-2	CASSPSGSFLKGTGELFF	TGTGCCAGCAGCCCAAGCGGAAGCTTTCTCAAGGGGACCGGGGAGCTGTTTTTT
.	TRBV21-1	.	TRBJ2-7	CASSKDWHGNRYVQYF	TGTGCCAGCAGCAAAGATTGGCACGGGAATCGCTACGTGCAGTACTTC
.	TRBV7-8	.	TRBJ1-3	CASSLRDSGNTIYF	TGTGCCAGCAGCTTGAGAGACTCTGGAAACACCATATATTTT
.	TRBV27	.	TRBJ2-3	CASSLWPRVDEPGDYTDTQYF	TGTGCCAGCAGTTTATGGCCTCGAGTTGACGAGCCTGGCGACTACACAGATACGCAGTATTTT
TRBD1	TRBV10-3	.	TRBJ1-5	CAITSGTGGSNQPQHF	TGTGCCATCACCTCAGGGACAGGGGGAAGCAATCAGCCCCAGCATTTT